Shown below are 8 T cell receptor beta chains from a single sample sequenced in a study of CD8 T cells in ankylosing spondylitis. Via MiXCR, TCRdb re-called the 5' RACE reads, giving one row per CDR3 protein. The table records 240,000 or so distinct CDR3 sequences, roughly 10% of them present only once. The sample comprised blood, either unsorted or a sorted T cell fraction (not recorded which). Source of these receptors: a male donor with ankylosing spondylitis or in good health (not recorded which).

The chain has TRBV11-2 and TRBJ2-3; 9 bases map to TRBD2. Germline loops: CDR1 SGHAT, CDR2 FQNNGV. The CDR3 has 16 amino acids. The ends lost 0 bases at V and 3 bases at J; junction bases unmatched: 4. CDR3: CASSLEAGGPTDTQYF. CDR3 coding DNA: TGTGCCAGCAGCTTAGAGGCGGGAGGGCCGACAGATACGCAGTATTTT.

This clonotype was picked up many times. The chain carries TRBV7-2 and TRBJ1-2; D is uncertain. V was trimmed by 2 bases and J by 6 bases, leaving 10 bases between them. CDR1 is SGHTA, CDR2 FQGNSA, per germline. This CDR3 has 13 residues. CDR3 DNA: TGTGCCAGCAGCTTACCGGGCAGAGATGGCTACACCTTC. This gives the protein CASSLPGRDGYTF.

This clonotype was counted between two and nine times. The gene calls are TRBV3-1 and TRBJ2-3, with 11 bases lining up with TRBD1. V trimming: 3 bases; J trimming: 10 bases; junction bases outside the gene matches: 9. This CDR3 contains 15 residues. The germline gives CDR1 LGHDT, CDR2 YNNKEL (reference sequence). The CDR3 sequence is CASSHGTGGRRAQYF. CDR3 nucleotide sequence: TGTGCCAGCAGCCACGGGACAGGGGGAAGGAGGGCGCAGTATTTT.

This clonotype was observed at least ten times. The chain joins TRBV5-1 to TRBJ2-3; no reliable D call. Trimming removed 5 bases at V and 1 base at J, with 14 bases between. This CDR3 has 15 residues. Germline V gene data show CDR1 as SGHRS and CDR2 as YFSETQ. The CDR3 sequence is CASSLYRVGTDTQYF. For the CDR3, the DNA is TGCGCCAGCAGTCTGTATCGGGTAGGCACAGATACGCAGTATTTT.

This clonotype was observed many times. This chain uses TRBV3-1 with TRBJ2-3; TRBD1 might be the D (6 bases). Trimming removed 2 bases at V and 6 bases at J, with 15 bases between. The germline CDR1 and CDR2 sequences are LGHDT and YNNKEL (reference sequence). This CDR3 contains 15 residues. The CDR3 DNA is TGTGCCAGCAGCCAATACTACCCGAGGGGGGATACGCAGTATTTT. It specifies CASSQYYPRGDTQYF.

The table lists this clonotype with many counts. The V and J genes are TRBV15 and TRBJ2-1; possible D gene TRBD2, 6 bases. Trimming took off 5 bases at V and 8 bases at J, with 25 bases between the two ends. The CDR3 has 17 amino acids. The germline gives CDR1 LNHNV, CDR2 YYDKDF (reference sequence). This chain's CDR3 is CATSGGGGEEIRDEQFF. Written as DNA, the CDR3 is TGTGCCACCAGCGGGGGTGGCGGGGAGGAAATTAGGGATGAGCAGTTCTTC.

This clonotype was found many times. This chain connects TRBV10-2 to TRBJ1-1; unclear D gene. V lost 6 bases to trimming and J lost 10 bases, with 12 bases between them. This CDR3 is built from 11 residues. Germline CDR1 WSHSY, CDR2 SAAADI. The CDR3 coding sequence is TGCGCCAGCAGGGACGCGTCGGGAGCTTTCTTT. Protein sequence: CASRDASGAFF.

At least ten counts were recorded for this clonotype. The chain combines TRBV5-1 with TRBJ2-7, with TRBD1 matching 7 bases. This CDR3 has 13 amino acids. V shed 5 bases, J shed 0 bases, and the junction held 2 bases outside the gene matches. Germline loops: CDR1 SGHRS, CDR2 YFSETQ. Written as DNA, the CDR3 is TGCGCCAGCAGGGGACAGAGCTCCTACGAGCAGTACTTC. Translated: CASRGQSSYEQYF.